This T cell receptor beta chain was found in a study of blood T cell repertoires in COVID-19. Study-wide background: T cells, B-cell-depleted T cells, or PBMCs provided the cDNA or gDNA that served as material.

Assay: immunoSEQ multiplex PCR; the TCRdb copy retains only in-frame clones and omits some. The repertoire consists of around 100,000 clones, with roughly nine tenths occurring once and the leading ten covering around 1.8%. The CDR3 length is 14 residues. Germline V lookup: CDR1 SGHRS, CDR2 YFSETQ. Trimming took 6 bases from V and 6 from J; bases not matched to a gene: 4. The source material was peripheral blood. The J gene is TRBJ1-6, the V gene TRBV5-1, with 9 positions matching TRBD1. The TCR originated in a human donor with active COVID-19. The donor label of this sample is uncertain. For the CDR3, the DNA is TGCGCCAGCACCGGGGACAGGGCTAATTCACCCCTCCACTTT. The encoded protein is CASTGDRANSPLHF.